This entry describes one TCR beta chain. No antigen is known for it. CDR3 length: 16 amino acids. V lost 0 bases to trimming and J lost 5 bases; unmatched junction nucleotides: 6. Germline CDR1 and CDR2: LGHNA and YSLEER. The data were taken from a study of blood T cells in healthy people across ages. General study points: Both higher diversity and more naive CD4+ cells marked long-lived donors when set against aged donors.

The second PCR ran roughly 6 to 12 cycles with a sample-barcoded 5' primer and J-beta primers. TCRdb itself ran the 5' RACE reads through MiXCR, one entry per CDR3 protein. Among about 770,000 distinct CDR3 sequences listed, roughly 44% were seen once. The chain uses TRBV4-3 and TRBJ2-2; 7 nucleotides agree with TRBD1. This sequence originates from a man aged 55 to 69 in good health. The source material was blood. Here the CDR3 DNA reads TGCGCCAGCAGCCAAGATTCCTTACAGGGGACCGGGGAGCTGTTTTTT. This encodes CASSQDSLQGTGELFF.